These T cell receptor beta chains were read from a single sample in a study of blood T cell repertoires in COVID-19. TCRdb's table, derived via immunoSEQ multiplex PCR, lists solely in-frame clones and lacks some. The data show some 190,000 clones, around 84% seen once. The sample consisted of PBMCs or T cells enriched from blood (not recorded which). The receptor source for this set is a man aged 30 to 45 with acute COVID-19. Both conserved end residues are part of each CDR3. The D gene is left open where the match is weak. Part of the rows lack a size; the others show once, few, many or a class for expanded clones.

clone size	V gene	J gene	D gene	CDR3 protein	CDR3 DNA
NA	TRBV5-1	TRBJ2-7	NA	CASSLYGTGLYEQYF	TGCGCCAGCAGCTTGTATGGAACAGGCCTCTACGAGCAGTACTTC
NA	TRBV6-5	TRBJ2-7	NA	CASSLTGTEQYF	TGTGCCAGCAGCCTTACAGGGACCGAGCAGTACTTC
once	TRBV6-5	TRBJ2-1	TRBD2	CASGKRGRYEQFF	TGTGCCAGCGGTAAGCGGGGACGGTATGAGCAGTTCTTC
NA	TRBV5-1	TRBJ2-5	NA	CASSLSSSGTQYF	TGCGCCAGCAGCTTGTCTAGCTCAGGAACCCAGTACTTC
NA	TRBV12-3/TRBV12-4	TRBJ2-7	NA	CASSHRASYEQYF	TGTGCCAGCAGTCACAGGGCCTCCTACGAGCAGTACTTC
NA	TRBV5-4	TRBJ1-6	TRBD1	CASSLPTGSNSPLHF	TGTGCCAGCAGCTTACCGACAGGGAGTAATTCACCCCTCCACTTT
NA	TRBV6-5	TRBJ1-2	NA	CASSSQSGGAGYGYTF	TGTGCCAGCAGTTCCCAAAGTGGGGGGGCAGGCTATGGCTACACCTTC
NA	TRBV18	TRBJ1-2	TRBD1	CASSPLAGGADYGYTF	TGTGCCAGCTCACCGTTAGCAGGGGGCGCGGACTATGGCTACACCTTC
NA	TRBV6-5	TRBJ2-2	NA	CASSYAGIANTGELFF	TGTGCCAGCAGTTACGCGGGCATAGCGAACACCGGGGAGCTGTTTTTT
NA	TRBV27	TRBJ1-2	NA	CASSFSDGVYGYTF	TGTGCCAGCAGTTTCTCTGACGGAGTTTATGGCTACACCTTC
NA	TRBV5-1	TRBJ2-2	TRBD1	CASSSRTGTTGELFF	TGCGCCAGCAGCTCCCGGACAGGAACTACCGGGGAGCTGTTTTTT
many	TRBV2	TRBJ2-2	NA	CASRVSTDGKLFF	TGTGCCAGCAGAGTCAGTACCGACGGGAAGCTGTTTTTT
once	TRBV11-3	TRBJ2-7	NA	CASSLNSDEQYF	TGTGCCAGCAGCTTAAATAGCGACGAGCAGTACTTC
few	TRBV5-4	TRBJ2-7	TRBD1	CASSLPGQGSHEQYF	TGTGCCAGCAGCTTGCCGGGACAGGGATCACACGAGCAGTACTTC
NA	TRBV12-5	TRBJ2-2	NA	CASGVSHVGELFF	TGTGCTAGTGGTGTCTCACACGTCGGGGAGCTGTTTTTT
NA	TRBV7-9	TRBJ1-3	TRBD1	CAFDRGRSGNTIYF	TGTGCTTTTGACAGGGGGCGGTCTGGAAACACCATATATTTT
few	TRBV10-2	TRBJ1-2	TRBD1	CASSDSRTGKGYGYTF	TGCGCCAGCAGTGACTCAAGGACAGGGAAAGGATATGGCTACACCTTC
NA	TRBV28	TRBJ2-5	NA	CASSLRSRETQYF	TGTGCCAGCAGTTTAAGGAGCCGGGAGACCCAGTACTTC
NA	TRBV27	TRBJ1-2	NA	CASSSITKGPSSGYTF	TGTGCCAGCAGTTCGATTACTAAAGGTCCCTCGAGTGGCTACACCTTC
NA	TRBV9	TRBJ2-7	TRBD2	CASSVGGGVSYEQYF	TGTGCCAGCAGCGTGGGCGGGGGTGTCTCCTACGAGCAGTACTTC
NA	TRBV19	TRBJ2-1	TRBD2	CASSILAGGPHNEQFF	TGTGCCAGTAGTATCCTAGCGGGGGGGCCCCACAATGAGCAGTTCTTC
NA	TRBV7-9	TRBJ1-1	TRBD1	CASSPSKGATEAFF	TGTGCCAGCAGCCCGTCTAAGGGGGCTACTGAAGCTTTCTTT
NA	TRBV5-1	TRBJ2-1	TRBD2	CASSLGLAGGPMGNEQFF	TGCGCCAGCAGCTTGGGACTAGCGGGGGGGCCTATGGGCAATGAGCAGTTCTTC
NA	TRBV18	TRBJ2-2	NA	CASSPSLSTGELFF	TGTGCCAGCTCACCAAGTCTCAGCACCGGGGAGCTGTTTTTT
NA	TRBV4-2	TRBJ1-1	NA	CASSQESARPRRRNTEAFF	TGTGCCAGCAGCCAAGAATCGGCGAGGCCCCGTCGGCGGAACACTGAAGCTTTCTTT
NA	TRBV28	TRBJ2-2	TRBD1	CASRRQGAGELFF	TGTGCCAGCAGGAGACAGGGGGCCGGGGAGCTGTTTTTT
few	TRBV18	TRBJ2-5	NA	CASSPGEQETQYF	TGTGCCAGCTCACCAGGGGAGCAGGAGACCCAGTACTTC
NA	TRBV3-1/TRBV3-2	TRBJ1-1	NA	CASKAGATEAFF	TGTGCCAGCAAAGCAGGGGCCACTGAAGCTTTCTTT
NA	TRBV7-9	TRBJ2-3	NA	CASSLRGWNEMPDDTQYF	TGTGCCAGCAGCTTAAGGGGGTGGAATGAGATGCCCGATGATACGCAGTATTTT
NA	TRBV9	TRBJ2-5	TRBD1	CASSEGGTGGAGQETQYF	TGTGCCAGCAGTGAGGGAGGGACAGGGGGCGCGGGGCAAGAGACCCAGTACTTC
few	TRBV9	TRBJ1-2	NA	CASSGPRGLHYGYTF	TGTGCCAGCAGCGGCCCCCGTGGACTCCACTATGGCTACACCTTC
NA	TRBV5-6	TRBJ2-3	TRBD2	CASSLRSGGASADTQYF	TGTGCCAGCAGCTTAAGGAGCGGGGGGGCGTCCGCAGATACGCAGTATTTT
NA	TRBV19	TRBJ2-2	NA	CATMADWSGELFF	TGTGCCACAATGGCCGATTGGTCCGGGGAGCTGTTTTTT
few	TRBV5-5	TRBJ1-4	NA	CASSLGTATNEKLFF	TGTGCCAGCAGCTTGGGCACTGCAACTAATGAAAAACTGTTTTTT
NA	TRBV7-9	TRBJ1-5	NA	CASSLDNSNQPQHF	TGTGCCAGCAGCTTAGACAACAGCAATCAGCCCCAGCATTTT
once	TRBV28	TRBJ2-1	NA	CASSLDRGLSYEQFF	TGTGCCAGCAGTTTGGACAGAGGGCTAAGCTATGAGCAGTTCTTC
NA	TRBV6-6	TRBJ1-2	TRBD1	CASSPLWTGGGSYGYTF	TGTGCCAGCAGTCCCCTATGGACAGGGGGCGGTAGCTATGGCTACACCTTC
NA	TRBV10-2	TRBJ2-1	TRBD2	CASSRATSGGVKGDEQFF	TGCGCCAGCAGCAGAGCTACTAGCGGGGGAGTTAAGGGGGATGAGCAGTTCTTC
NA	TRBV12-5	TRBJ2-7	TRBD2	CASGLGLAASGGETYEQYF	TGTGCTAGTGGTTTGGGACTGGCGGCTAGCGGGGGGGAGACCTACGAGCAGTACTTC
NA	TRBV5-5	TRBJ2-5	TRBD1	CASRTGQTQETQYF	TGTGCCAGCAGGACGGGACAGACTCAAGAGACCCAGTACTTC
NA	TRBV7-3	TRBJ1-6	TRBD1	CASSLDGTANSPLHF	TGTGCCAGCAGCTTAGATGGGACAGCGAATTCACCCCTCCACTTT
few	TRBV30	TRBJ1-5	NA	CAWSGASYQPQHF	TGTGCCTGGAGTGGGGCAAGTTATCAGCCCCAGCATTTT
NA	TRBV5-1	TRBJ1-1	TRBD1	CASSRDRRSLNTEAFF	TGCGCCAGCAGCCGGGACAGAAGAAGCTTGAACACTGAAGCTTTCTTT
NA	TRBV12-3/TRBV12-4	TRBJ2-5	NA	CASTDPGETQYF	TGTGCCAGCACCGACCCCGGGGAGACCCAGTACTTC
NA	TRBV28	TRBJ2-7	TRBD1	CASSFPGGDEQYF	TGTGCCAGCAGTTTTCCAGGGGGCGACGAGCAGTACTTC
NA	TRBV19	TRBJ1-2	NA	CARTHQGNYGYTF	TGTGCCAGAACCCACCAGGGGAACTATGGCTACACCTTC
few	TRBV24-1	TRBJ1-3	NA	CATSDESSGNTIYF	TGTGCCACCAGTGATGAGAGCTCTGGAAACACCATATATTTT
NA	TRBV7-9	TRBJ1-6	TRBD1	CASSLGTGGRGSPLHF	TGTGCCAGCAGCTTAGGGACAGGGGGGAGAGGTTCACCCCTCCACTTT
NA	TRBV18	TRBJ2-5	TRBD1	CASSPGQGMGQETQYF	TGTGCCAGCTCACCAGGACAGGGTATGGGGCAAGAGACCCAGTACTTC
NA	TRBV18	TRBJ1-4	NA	CASSLDRSDNEKLFF	TGTGCCAGCTCACTCGACAGGTCTGATAATGAAAAACTGTTTTTT
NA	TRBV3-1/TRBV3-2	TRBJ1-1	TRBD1	CASSQGGQRVDTEAFF	TGTGCCAGCAGCCAAGGGGGACAGCGCGTGGACACTGAAGCTTTCTTT
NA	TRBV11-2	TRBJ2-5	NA	CASSLGQKETQYF	TGTGCCAGCAGCTTAGGACAGAAAGAGACCCAGTACTTC
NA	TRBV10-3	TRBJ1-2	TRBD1	CAISTGGIYGYTF	TGTGCCATCAGTACAGGGGGCATCTATGGCTACACCTTC
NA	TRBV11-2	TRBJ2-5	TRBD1	CASSSSQGAQETQYF	TGTGCCAGCAGCTCTTCACAGGGGGCGCAGGAGACCCAGTACTTC
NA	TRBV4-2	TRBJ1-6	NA	CASSQVPSSSYNSPLHF	TGTGCCAGCAGCCAAGTTCCGTCCAGCTCCTATAATTCACCCCTCCACTTT
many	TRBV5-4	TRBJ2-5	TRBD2	CASSLEAGGDQETQYF	TGTGCCAGCAGCTTGGAGGCGGGGGGGGACCAAGAGACCCAGTACTTC
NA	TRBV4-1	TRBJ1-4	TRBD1	CASSHPDRESEKLFF	TGCGCCAGCAGCCACCCGGACAGGGAGAGTGAAAAACTGTTTTTT
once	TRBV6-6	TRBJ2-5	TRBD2	CASRPTRGGAGETQYF	TGTGCCAGCAGACCTACCCGCGGGGGGGCGGGCGAGACCCAGTACTTC
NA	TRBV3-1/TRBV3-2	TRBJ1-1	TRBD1	CASSPPGQGMNTEAFF	TGTGCCAGCAGCCCTCCGGGACAGGGGATGAACACTGAAGCTTTCTTT